This T cell receptor beta chain was sequenced during a study of cytomegalovirus exposure and HLA in healthy donors. Deletions cut 0 bases from V and 9 bases from J, with 19 bases between. Germline CDR1 SGHDT, CDR2 YYEEEE. The CDR3 runs 16 residues. Of note for this clone: Its antigen is as yet unknown.

13 Jbeta primers and 60 Vbeta primers were used for the PCR. TCRdb's table, derived via immunoSEQ multiplex PCR, lists solely in-frame clones and lacks some. The data hold about 150,000 clones, with more than 75% observed a single time. Study observations and caveats: Most TCR sequences were uncommon, yet certain public TCRs appeared in many donors. Clonal expansion, a later analysis showed, was greater in HLA-associated TCR beta chains than in equally common others.

The receptor comes from a woman aged 40 to 49 in good health and CMV-seropositive. This chain links TRBV5-6 with TRBJ2-1, with a possible D match to TRBD1 (5 bases). Sequenced: PBMCs. CDR3 coding DNA: TGTGCCAGCAGCTTGGAACTCGATCGGGCGCAGGGTGAGCAGTTCTTC. As protein: CASSLELDRAQGEQFF.